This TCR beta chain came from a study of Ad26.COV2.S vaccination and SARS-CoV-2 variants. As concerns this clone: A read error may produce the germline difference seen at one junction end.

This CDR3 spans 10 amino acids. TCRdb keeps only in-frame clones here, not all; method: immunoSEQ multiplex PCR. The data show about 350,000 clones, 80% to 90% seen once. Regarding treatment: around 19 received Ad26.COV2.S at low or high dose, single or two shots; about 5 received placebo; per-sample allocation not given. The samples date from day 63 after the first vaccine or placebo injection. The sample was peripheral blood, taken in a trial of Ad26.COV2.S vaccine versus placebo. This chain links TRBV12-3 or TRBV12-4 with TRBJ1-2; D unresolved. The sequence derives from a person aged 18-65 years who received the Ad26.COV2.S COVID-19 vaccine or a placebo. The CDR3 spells CASSFGEANF. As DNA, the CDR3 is TGTGCCAGCAGTTTCGGGGAGGCCAACTTC.